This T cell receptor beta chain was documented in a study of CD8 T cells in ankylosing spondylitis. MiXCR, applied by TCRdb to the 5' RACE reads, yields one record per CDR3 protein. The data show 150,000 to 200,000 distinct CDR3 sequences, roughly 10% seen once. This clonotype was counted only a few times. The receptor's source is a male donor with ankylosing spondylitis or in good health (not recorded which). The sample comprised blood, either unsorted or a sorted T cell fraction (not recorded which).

The CDR3 nucleotides read TGTGCCAGCAGTGATTCTGCTAGCGGGAGCCTTATTCCTCCGAGGGAGCAGTTCTTC. It codes for CASSDSASGSLIPPREQFF. The rearrangement joins TRBV2 to TRBJ2-1; 10 bases match TRBD2. J gave up 10 bases and V 3 bases, and 21 bases lay outside the gene matches. This CDR3 contains 19 residues. Germline CDR1 and CDR2: SNHLY and FYNNEI.